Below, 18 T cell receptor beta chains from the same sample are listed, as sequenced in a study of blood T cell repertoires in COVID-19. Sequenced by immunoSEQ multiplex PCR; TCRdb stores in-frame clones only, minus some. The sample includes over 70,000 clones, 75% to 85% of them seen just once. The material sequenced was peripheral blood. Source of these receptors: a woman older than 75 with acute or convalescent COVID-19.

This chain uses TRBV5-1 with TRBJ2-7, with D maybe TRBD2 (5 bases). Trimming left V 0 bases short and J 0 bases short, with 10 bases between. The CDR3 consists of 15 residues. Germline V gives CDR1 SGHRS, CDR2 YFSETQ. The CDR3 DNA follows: TGCGCCAGCAGCTTGGGTCCCGGGAACTCCTACGAGCAGTACTTC. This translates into CASSLGPGNSYEQYF.

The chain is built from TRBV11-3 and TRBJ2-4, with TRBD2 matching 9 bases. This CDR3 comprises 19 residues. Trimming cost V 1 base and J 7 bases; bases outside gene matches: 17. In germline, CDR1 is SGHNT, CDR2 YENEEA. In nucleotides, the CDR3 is TGTGCCAGCAGCTTAGGGGTTAATAGCGGGGGACCTTCTGGGAACATTCAGTACTTC. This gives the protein CASSLGVNSGGPSGNIQYF.

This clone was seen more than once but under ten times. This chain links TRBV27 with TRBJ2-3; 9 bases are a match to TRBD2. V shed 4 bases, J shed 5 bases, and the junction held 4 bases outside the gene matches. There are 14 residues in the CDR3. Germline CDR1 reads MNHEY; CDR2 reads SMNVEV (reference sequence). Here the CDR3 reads CASSSRGGRDTQYF. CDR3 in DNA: TGTGCCAGCAGTTCGCGGGGGGGACGAGATACGCAGTATTTT.

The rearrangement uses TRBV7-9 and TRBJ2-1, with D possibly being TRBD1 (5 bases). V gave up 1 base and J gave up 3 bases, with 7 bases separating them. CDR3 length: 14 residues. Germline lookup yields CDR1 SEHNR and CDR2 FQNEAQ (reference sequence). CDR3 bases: TGTGCCAGCAGCTTAGGAAGGGGCTACAATGAGCAGTTCTTC. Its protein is CASSLGRGYNEQFF.

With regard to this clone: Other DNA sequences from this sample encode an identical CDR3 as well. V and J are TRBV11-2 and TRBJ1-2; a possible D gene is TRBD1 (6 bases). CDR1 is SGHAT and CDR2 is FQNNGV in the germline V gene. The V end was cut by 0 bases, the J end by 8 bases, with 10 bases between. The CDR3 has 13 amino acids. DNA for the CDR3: TGTGCCAGCAGCTTAGACAGGGGCGGAGGCTACACCTTC. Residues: CASSLDRGGGYTF.

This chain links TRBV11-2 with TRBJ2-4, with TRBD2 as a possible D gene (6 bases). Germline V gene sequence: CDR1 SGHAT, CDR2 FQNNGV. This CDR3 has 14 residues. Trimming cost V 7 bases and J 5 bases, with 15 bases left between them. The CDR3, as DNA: TGTGCCAGCAACAGACTAGGTCTCGAAAACATTCAGTACTTC. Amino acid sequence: CASNRLGLENIQYF.

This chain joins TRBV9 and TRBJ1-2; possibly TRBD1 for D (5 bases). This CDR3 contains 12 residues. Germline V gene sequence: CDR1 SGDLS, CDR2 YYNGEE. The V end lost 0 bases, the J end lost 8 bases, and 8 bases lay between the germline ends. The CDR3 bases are TGTGCCAGCAGCGTAGGGGGCGAAGGCTACACCTTC. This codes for CASSVGGEGYTF. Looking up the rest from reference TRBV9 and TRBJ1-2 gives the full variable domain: DSGVTQTPKHLITATGQRVTLRCSPRSGDLSVYWYQQSLDQGLQFLIQYYNGEERAKGNILERFSAQQFPDLHSELNLSSLELGDSALYFCASSVGGEGYTFGSGTRLTVV.

CDR3 loop: CASRWGGSSYNEQFF. The CDR3 DNA sequence: TGTGCCAGCAGGTGGGGCGGGAGTTCCTACAATGAGCAGTTCTTC. The chain combines TRBV2 with TRBJ2-1, with 7 bases fitting TRBD2. CDR1 and CDR2 (germline): SNHLY, FYNNEI. The CDR3 is made up of 15 amino acids. J was trimmed by 1 base and V by 6 bases; bases with no gene match: 6.

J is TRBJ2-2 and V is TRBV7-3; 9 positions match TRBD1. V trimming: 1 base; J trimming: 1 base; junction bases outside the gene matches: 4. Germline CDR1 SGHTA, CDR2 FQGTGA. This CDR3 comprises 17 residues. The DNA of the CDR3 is TGTGCCAGCAGCTTAAGGGCGGGACAGGGGAACACCGGGGAGCTGTTTTTT. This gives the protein CASSLRAGQGNTGELFF.

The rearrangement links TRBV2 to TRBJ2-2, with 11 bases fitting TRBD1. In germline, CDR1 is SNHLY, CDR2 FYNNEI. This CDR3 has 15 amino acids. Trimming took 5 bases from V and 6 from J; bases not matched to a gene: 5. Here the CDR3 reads CASSRDRGVSGELFF. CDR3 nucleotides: TGTGCCAGCAGTCGGGACAGGGGGGTATCCGGGGAGCTGTTTTTT.

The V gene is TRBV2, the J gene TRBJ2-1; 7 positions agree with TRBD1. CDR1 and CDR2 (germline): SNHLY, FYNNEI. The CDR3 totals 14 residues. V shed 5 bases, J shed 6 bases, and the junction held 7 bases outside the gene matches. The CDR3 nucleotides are TGTGCCAGCAGTCCCAGACAGGGCGCCAATGAGCAGTTCTTC. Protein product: CASSPRQGANEQFF.

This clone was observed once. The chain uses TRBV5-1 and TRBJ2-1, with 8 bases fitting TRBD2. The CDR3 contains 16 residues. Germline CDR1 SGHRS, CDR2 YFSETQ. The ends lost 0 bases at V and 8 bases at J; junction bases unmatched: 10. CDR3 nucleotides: TGCGCCAGCAGCTTGGGCGGGTCCGGGGGGGCCTATGAGCAGTTCTTC. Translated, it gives CASSLGGSGGAYEQFF. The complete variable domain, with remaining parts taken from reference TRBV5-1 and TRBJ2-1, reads KAGVTQTPRYLIKTRGQQVTLSCSPISGHRSVSWYQQTPGQGLQFLFEYFSETQRNKGNFPGRFSGRQFSNSRSEMNVSTLELGDSALYLCASSLGGSGGAYEQFFGPGTRLTVL.

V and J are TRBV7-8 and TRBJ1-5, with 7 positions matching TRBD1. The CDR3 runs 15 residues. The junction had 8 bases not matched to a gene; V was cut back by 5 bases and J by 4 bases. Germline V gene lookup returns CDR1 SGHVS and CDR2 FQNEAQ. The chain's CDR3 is CASSLTRDRNQPQHF. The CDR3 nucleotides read TGTGCCAGCAGCCTTACCCGGGACAGAAATCAGCCCCAGCATTTT.

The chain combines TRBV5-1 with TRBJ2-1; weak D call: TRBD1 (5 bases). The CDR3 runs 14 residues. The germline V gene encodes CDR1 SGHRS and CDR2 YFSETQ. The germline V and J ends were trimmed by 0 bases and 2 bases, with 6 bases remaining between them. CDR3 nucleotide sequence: TGCGCCAGCAGCTTGGAGGGGACCTACAATGAGCAGTTCTTC. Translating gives CASSLEGTYNEQFF.

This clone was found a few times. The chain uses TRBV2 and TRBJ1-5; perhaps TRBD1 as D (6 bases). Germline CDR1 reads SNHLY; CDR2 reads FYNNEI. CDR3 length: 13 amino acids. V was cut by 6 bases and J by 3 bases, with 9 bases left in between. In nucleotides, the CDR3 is TGTGCCAGCAGCGGACAGCCCAATCAGCCCCAGCATTTT. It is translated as CASSGQPNQPQHF.

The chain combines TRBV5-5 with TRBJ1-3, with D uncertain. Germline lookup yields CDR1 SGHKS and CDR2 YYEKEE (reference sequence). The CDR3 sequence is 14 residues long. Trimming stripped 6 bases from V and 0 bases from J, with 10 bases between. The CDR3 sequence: CASTPPGSGNTIYF. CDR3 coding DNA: TGTGCCAGCACCCCCCCGGGCTCTGGAAACACCATATATTTT.

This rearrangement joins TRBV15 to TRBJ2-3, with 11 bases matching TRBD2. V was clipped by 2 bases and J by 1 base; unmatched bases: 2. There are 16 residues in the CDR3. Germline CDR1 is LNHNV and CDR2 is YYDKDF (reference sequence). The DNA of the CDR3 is TGTGCCACCAGCAGAACTAGCGGGAGTGGCACAGATACGCAGTATTTT. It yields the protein CATSRTSGSGTDTQYF.

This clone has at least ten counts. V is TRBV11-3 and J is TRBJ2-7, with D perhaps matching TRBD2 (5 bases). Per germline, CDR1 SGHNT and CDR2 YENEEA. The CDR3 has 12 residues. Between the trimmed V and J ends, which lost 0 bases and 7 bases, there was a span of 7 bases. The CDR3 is CASSLDQREQYF. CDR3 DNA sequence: TGTGCCAGCAGCTTAGACCAGCGGGAGCAGTACTTC.